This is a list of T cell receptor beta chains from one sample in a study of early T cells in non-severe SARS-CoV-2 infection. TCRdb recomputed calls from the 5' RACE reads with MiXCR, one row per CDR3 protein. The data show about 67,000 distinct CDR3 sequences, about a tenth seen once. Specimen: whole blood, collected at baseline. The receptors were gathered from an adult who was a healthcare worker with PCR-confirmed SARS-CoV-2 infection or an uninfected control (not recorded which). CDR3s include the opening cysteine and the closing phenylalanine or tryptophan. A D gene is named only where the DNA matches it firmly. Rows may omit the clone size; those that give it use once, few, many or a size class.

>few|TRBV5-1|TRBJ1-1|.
TGCGCCAGCAGCGCGAAAGTCTGGGACGGCAGGAACACTGAAGCTTTCTTT
CASSAKVWDGRNTEAFF
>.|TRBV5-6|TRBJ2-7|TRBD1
TGTGCCAGCAGCACCGACAGGGTGCTCGAGCAGTACTTC
CASSTDRVLEQYF
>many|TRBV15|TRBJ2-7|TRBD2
TGTGCCACCAGCAGAGAACTAGCGGTCTACGAGCAGTACTTC
CATSRELAVYEQYF
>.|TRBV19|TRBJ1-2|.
TGTGCCAGTAGTCCGTCGGGACATGAGGGCTACACCTTC
CASSPSGHEGYTF
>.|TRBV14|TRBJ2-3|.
TGTGCCAGCAGCCAAGATTTCGGAGATACGCAGTATTTT
CASSQDFGDTQYF
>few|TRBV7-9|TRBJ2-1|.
TGTGCCAGCAGCTTAAGCGGACGCACACACAATGGGCAGTTCTTC
CASSLSGRTHNGQFF
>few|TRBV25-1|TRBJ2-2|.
TGTGCCAGCAGTGATTCCGTTGGCATAGGCGCCGGGGAGCTGTTTTTT
CASSDSVGIGAGELFF
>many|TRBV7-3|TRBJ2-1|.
TGTGCCAGCAGTCGCGGGGCCGCTGACAATGAGCAGTTCTTC
CASSRGAADNEQFF
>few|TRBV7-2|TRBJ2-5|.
TGTGCCAGCAGCTTCCTCCCGGGGACCCAAGAGACCCAGTACTTC
CASSFLPGTQETQYF
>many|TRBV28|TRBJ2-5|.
TGTGCCAGCGGGCGCGTAGAGACCCAGTACTTC
CASGRVETQYF
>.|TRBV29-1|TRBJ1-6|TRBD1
TGCAGCGTTGGGACAGGGGCAAATTCACCCCTCCACTTT
CSVGTGANSPLHF
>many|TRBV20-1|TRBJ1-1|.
TGCAGTGCTAGGAGGCAGGGAGTGAACACTGAAGCTTTCTTT
CSARRQGVNTEAFF
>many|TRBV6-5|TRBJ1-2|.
TGTGCCAGCAAAACAGGGAGCTTTGGCTACACCTTC
CASKTGSFGYTF
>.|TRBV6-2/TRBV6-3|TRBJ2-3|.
TGTGCCAGCAGTTCCCCGACTAAGGCAGATACGCAGTATTTT
CASSSPTKADTQYF
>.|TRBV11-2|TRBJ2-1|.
TGTGCCAGCAGCCCGGTAAAACGCATGGGGGCGAGCTATGAGCAGTTCTTC
CASSPVKRMGASYEQFF
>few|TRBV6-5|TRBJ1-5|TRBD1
TGTGCCAGCAGTAGGGGAAAGGGGGCGCGTAGCAATCAGCCCCAGCATTTT
CASSRGKGARSNQPQHF
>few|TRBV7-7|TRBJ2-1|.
TGTGCCAGCAGCTTGTCTGAGGGGTATGAGCAGTTCTTC
CASSLSEGYEQFF
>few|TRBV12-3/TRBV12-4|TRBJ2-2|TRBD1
TGTGCCAGCAGCAAAGGGACAGGGGGCCGTAGCGGGGAGCTGTTTTTT
CASSKGTGGRSGELFF
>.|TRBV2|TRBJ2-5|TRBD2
TGTGCCAGCACTGAACCAGGACTAGCACTGGAGACCCAGTACTTC
CASTEPGLALETQYF
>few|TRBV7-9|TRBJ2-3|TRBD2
TGTGCCAGCAGCTCAAGCGGGAAAAGCACATATACGCAGTATTTT
CASSSSGKSTYTQYF
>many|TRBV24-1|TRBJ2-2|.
TGTGCCACTCGAGGCCTCCAGGACACCGGGGAGCTGTTTTTT
CATRGLQDTGELFF
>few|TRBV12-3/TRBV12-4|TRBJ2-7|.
TGTGCCAGCAGTTACCCTCCCGGGACCTACGAGCAGTACTTC
CASSYPPGTYEQYF
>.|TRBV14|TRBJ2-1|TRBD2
TGTGCCAGCAGCCAGGGACTAGTTTTCAATGAGCAGTTCTTC
CASSQGLVFNEQFF
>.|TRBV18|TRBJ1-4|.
TGTGCCAGCTCACCAGGCCAGGGTGATGAAAAACTGTTTTTT
CASSPGQGDEKLFF
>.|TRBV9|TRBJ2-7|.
TGTGCCAGCAGCGTAGGGCAGTCCTACGAGCAGTACTTC
CASSVGQSYEQYF
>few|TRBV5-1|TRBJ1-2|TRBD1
TGCGCCAGCAGCTTGGACCCAACAGGGGAGCTTAACTATGGCTACACCTTC
CASSLDPTGELNYGYTF
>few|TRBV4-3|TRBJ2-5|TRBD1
TGCGCCAGCAGCAAATGGGGTGAACAGGGGGAAGGAGAGACCCAGTACTTC
CASSKWGEQGEGETQYF
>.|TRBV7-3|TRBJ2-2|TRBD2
TGTGCCAGCAGCCCCAGAAGCCTAGCGGGGGCGAACACCGGGGAGCTGTTTTTT
CASSPRSLAGANTGELFF
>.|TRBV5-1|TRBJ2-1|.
TGCGCCAGCAGCTCGTACTACAATGAGCAGTTCTTC
CASSSYYNEQFF
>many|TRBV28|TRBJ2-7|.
TGTGCCAGCAGTTTCAAGGGCCCTATGGGCTCCTACGAGCAGTACTTC
CASSFKGPMGSYEQYF
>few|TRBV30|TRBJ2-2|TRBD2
TGTGCCGCGGGGGTTGGGGAGCTGTTTTTT
CAAGVGELFF
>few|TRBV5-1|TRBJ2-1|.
TGCGCCAGCCGATCGGGCAGTGGGAGTGAGCAGTTCTTC
CASRSGSGSEQFF
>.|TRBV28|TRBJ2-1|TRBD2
TGTGCCAGCAGTTTGGTAGCGGGAGGGTCCAATGAGCAGTTCTTC
CASSLVAGGSNEQFF
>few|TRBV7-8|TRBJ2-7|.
TGTGCCAGCAGCTTAAGGCCGGGCCCCACCGAGCAGTACTTC
CASSLRPGPTEQYF
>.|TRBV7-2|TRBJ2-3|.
TGTGCCAGCAGCCCGAGACAGGGAGGGACAGATACGCAGTATTTT
CASSPRQGGTDTQYF
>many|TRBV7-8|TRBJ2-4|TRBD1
TGTGCCAGCAGCTTAGCGAAGTGGACAGGGTGGTCCAACGAGGCCAAAAACATTCAGTACTTC
CASSLAKWTGWSNEAKNIQYF
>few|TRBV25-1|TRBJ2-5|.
TGTGCCAGCAGTGAATTGGGTCGAGAGACCCAGTACTTC
CASSELGRETQYF
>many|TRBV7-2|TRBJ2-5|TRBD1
TGTGCCAGCAGCCGACAGGGTTCTAGAGAGACCCAGTACTTC
CASSRQGSRETQYF
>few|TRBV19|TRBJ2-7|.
TGTGCCAGTAGTAACATAGGTTCGGGCTCCGAGCAGTACTTC
CASSNIGSGSEQYF
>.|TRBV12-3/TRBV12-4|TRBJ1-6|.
TGTGCCAGCAGATTCATAGGGAATTCACCCCTCCACTTT
CASRFIGNSPLHF
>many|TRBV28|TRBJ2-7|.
TGTGCCAGCAGCATTACTTCTACTGAAGACGAGCAGTACTTC
CASSITSTEDEQYF
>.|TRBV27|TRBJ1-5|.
TGTGCCAGCAGTTTCTTGGATGGTCAGCCCCAGCATTTT
CASSFLDGQPQHF
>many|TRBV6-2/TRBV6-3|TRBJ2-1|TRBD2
TGTGCCAGCAGTGCTTGGGGGACTAGCGGGATCCAGTTCTTC
CASSAWGTSGIQFF
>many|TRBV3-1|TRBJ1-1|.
TGTGCCAGCAGCCAAGAAATACGGGACACTGAAGCTTTCTTT
CASSQEIRDTEAFF
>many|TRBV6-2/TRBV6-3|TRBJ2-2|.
TGTGCCAGCAGATTCAATCGCAGGGCGAACACCGGGGAGCTGTTTTTT
CASRFNRRANTGELFF
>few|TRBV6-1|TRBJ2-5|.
TGTGCCAGCACCATACCCACAGCGAACCAAGAGACCCAGTACTTC
CASTIPTANQETQYF
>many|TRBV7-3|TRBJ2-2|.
TGTGCCAGCAGCTTAAGGGGGGACACCGGGGAGCTGTTTTTT
CASSLRGDTGELFF
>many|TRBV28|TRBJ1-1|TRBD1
TGTGCCAGCAGTTACCGGGACAGGGTGAACACTGAAGCTTTCTTT
CASSYRDRVNTEAFF
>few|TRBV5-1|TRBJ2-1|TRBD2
TGCGCCAGCACGACCACTAGCGGAGCTTACAATGAGCAGTTCTTC
CASTTTSGAYNEQFF
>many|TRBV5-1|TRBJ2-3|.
TGCGCCAGCAGCTTGGGACAGTATTCAGATACGCAGTATTTT
CASSLGQYSDTQYF
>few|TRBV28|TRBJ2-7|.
TGTGCCAGCAGTTTCCAGGAACACTACGAGCAGTACTTC
CASSFQEHYEQYF
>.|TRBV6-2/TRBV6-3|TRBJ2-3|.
TGTGCCAGCAGTTATGGTGGGCGCACAGATACGCAGTATTTT
CASSYGGRTDTQYF
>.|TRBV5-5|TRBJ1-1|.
TGTGCCAGCAGCCCCCTGCGGTACACTGAAGCTTTCTTT
CASSPLRYTEAFF
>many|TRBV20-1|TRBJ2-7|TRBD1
TGCAGTGCTAGAGATTCGGAACAGGGGGGCCACGAGCAGTACTTC
CSARDSEQGGHEQYF